Listed here are 10 T cell receptor beta chains from one sample, sequenced in a study of blood T cell repertoires in COVID-19. Clones were read by immunoSEQ multiplex PCR, and TCRdb kept only the in-frame ones, dropping some. There are some 130,000 clones in the sample; 70% to 90% occur only once, and 10% to 13% lies in the top ten. The sequencing sample was made of peripheral blood. The receptors come from a man in his fifties or sixties with acute or convalescent COVID-19.

The chain employs TRBV7-3 and TRBJ2-1; maybe TRBD2 (6 bases). Between the trimmed V and J ends, which lost 1 base and 11 bases, there was a span of 12 bases. Germline-derived CDR1 and CDR2 are SGHTA and FQGTGA. This CDR3 is 13 amino acids long. This CDR3 is CASSLNSGSQQFF. The CDR3 nucleotides read TGTGCCAGCAGCTTAAATTCCGGGAGCCAGCAGTTCTTC.

A single count supports this clone. The J gene is TRBJ2-3, the V gene TRBV10-3; 8 bases agree with TRBD1. Trimming removed 7 bases from V and 0 bases from J; junction bases left unmatched: 12. Germline V gene lookup returns CDR1 ENHRY and CDR2 SYGVKD. CDR3 length: 17 amino acids. CDR3: CAITALRGQASTDTQYF. The CDR3 DNA is TGTGCCATCACTGCCTTGAGGGGACAGGCTAGCACAGATACGCAGTATTTT.

The chain is built from TRBV18 and TRBJ1-4; no firm D call. CDR1 and CDR2 (germline): KGHSH, LQKENI. The CDR3 extends over 14 amino acids. Trimming stripped 6 bases from V and 6 bases from J, with 14 bases between. The CDR3 DNA reads TGTGCCAGCTCCCCCCTGGGAGATGATGAAAAACTGTTTTTT. Encoded protein: CASSPLGDDEKLFF.

The genes are TRBV10-1 and TRBJ1-2, with D unclear. Deletions cut 7 bases from V and 5 bases from J, with 26 bases between. The CDR3 consists of 17 residues. Germline V gene sequence: CDR1 WNHNN, CDR2 SYGVQD (reference sequence). CDR3 nucleotides: TGCGCCAGCAACTCGGAATCGGGATTTAGGTTGCCGTATGGCTACACCTTC. This translates into CASNSESGFRLPYGYTF.

The chain links TRBV7-9 to TRBJ2-2; D remains unclear. The germline V gene encodes CDR1 SEHNR and CDR2 FQNEAQ (reference sequence). V lost 3 bases to trimming and J lost 8 bases, with 7 bases between them. This CDR3 region has 12 residues. This CDR3 is CASSFVVGELFF. DNA of the CDR3: TGTGCCAGCAGCTTCGTCGTAGGGGAGCTGTTTTTT.

This clone was observed a single time. The chain combines TRBV6-1 with TRBJ2-1; TRBD2 might be the D (7 bases). The CDR3 consists of 15 residues. Deletions cut 2 bases from V and 0 bases from J, with 8 bases between. Per germline, CDR1 MNHNS and CDR2 SASEGT. The CDR3 spells CASSERGGSYNEQFF. The DNA of the CDR3 is TGTGCCAGCAGTGAAAGGGGGGGCTCCTACAATGAGCAGTTCTTC.

This clone was seen only once. The V and J genes are TRBV6-5 and TRBJ1-3; 8 bases are shared with TRBD1. Germline V gives CDR1 MNHEY, CDR2 SVGAGI. The V and J ends lost 0 bases and 4 bases, in that order; junction bases with no gene match: 5. The CDR3 has 16 amino acids. The CDR3 DNA is TGTGCCAGCAGTTACTCGACAGGGGTGGCCGGAAACACCATATATTTT. It yields the protein CASSYSTGVAGNTIYF.

V usage is TRBV24-1 and J usage is TRBJ2-1; 7 nucleotides line up with TRBD2. CDR1 is KGHDR, CDR2 SFDVKD, per germline. Germline trimming cut 2 bases from V and 6 bases from J; bases unmatched to any gene: 9. The CDR3 runs to 16 residues. Here the CDR3 reads CATSDSRGGPFNEQFF. CDR3 nucleotide sequence: TGTGCCACCAGTGATTCCCGGGGAGGGCCCTTCAATGAGCAGTTCTTC.

V gene TRBV5-8 combines with J gene TRBJ1-3, with TRBD1 matching over 8 bases. Germline-derived CDR1 and CDR2 are SGHTS and YDEGEE. V gave up 3 bases and J gave up 4 bases; unmatched junction bases: 3. The CDR3 loop spans 14 amino acids. CDR3 amino acids: CASSWTGRGNTIYF. CDR3 bases: TGTGCCAGCAGCTGGACAGGGAGAGGAAACACCATATATTTT.

The chain uses TRBV3-1 (or the pseudogene TRBV3-2) and TRBJ1-3; TRBD1 agrees at 11 bases. Germline assignment: CDR1 LGHDT and CDR2 YNNKEL (reference sequence). J was trimmed by 8 bases and V by 3 bases; bases with no gene match: 0. CDR3 length: 13 residues. Written as DNA, the CDR3 is TGTGCCAGCAGCCAGGGACAGGGGGACACCATATATTTT. Translation: CASSQGQGDTIYF.